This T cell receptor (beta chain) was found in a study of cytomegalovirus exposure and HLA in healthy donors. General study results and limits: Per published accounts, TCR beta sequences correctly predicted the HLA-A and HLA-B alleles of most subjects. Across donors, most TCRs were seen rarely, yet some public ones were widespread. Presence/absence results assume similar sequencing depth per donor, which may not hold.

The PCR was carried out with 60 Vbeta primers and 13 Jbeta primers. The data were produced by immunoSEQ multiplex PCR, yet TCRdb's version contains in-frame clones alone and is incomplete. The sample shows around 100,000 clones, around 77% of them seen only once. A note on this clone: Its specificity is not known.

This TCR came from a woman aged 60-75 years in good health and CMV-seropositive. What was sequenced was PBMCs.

The CDR3 loop reads CASRLAGGATGELFF. DNA for the CDR3: TGCGCCAGCCGACTAGCGGGAGGAGCCACCGGGGAGCTGTTTTTT. The genes are TRBV10-2 and TRBJ2-2; the match to TRBD2 covers 13 bases. J was trimmed by 4 bases and V by 8 bases; bases with no gene match: 4. Germline V CDR1 and CDR2: WSHSY, SAAADI. CDR3 length equals 15 residues.